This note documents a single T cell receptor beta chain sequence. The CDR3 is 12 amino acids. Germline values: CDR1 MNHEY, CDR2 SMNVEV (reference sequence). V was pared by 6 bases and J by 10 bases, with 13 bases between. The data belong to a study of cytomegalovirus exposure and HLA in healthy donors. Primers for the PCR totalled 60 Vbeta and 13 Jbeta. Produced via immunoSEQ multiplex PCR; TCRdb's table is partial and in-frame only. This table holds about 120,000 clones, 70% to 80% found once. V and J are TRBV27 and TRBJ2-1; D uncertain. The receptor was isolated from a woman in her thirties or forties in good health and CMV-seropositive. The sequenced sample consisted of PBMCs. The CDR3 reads CASSLGLREQFF. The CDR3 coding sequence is TGTGCCAGCAGCTTGGGCTTAAGGGAGCAGTTCTTC.